The 20 T cell receptor beta chains below were found in one sample sequenced in a study of T cell responses to AZD1222 COVID-19 vaccine. TCRdb keeps only in-frame clones here, not all; method: immunoSEQ multiplex PCR. The sample has 150,000 or so clones; approximately 90% are singletons. The sequencing here drew on peripheral blood, taken on day 0 of AZD1222 vaccination. These receptors came from an adult in good health.

This clone was recorded once. V and J are TRBV7-3 and TRBJ2-2; maybe TRBD1 (5 bases). With 4 bases removed from V and 1 base from J, the gap between germline ends came to 7 bases. The CDR3 spans 14 residues. From germline, CDR1 is SGHTA and CDR2 FQGTGA. Written as DNA, the CDR3 is TGTGCCAGCAGCTGGACAAGGAACACCGGGGAGCTGTTTTTT. Translating gives CASSWTRNTGELFF.

This rearrangement joins TRBV19 to TRBJ1-5, with 10 bases fitting TRBD1. Trimming cost V 5 bases and J 6 bases; bases outside gene matches: 16. There are 18 residues in the CDR3. Looked up from germline, CDR1 is LNHDA and CDR2 is SQIVND (reference sequence). The CDR3 reads CASSSRSGTGALGQPQHF. The DNA for the CDR3 is TGTGCCAGTAGTTCAAGATCCGGGACAGGGGCTCTCGGTCAGCCCCAGCATTTT.

The J gene is TRBJ1-4, the V gene TRBV7-9; D not resolved. Germline V CDR1 and CDR2: SEHNR, FQNEAQ (reference sequence). The CDR3 runs to 16 residues. V was trimmed by 5 bases and J by 7 bases, leaving 20 bases between them. CDR3 nucleotides: TGTGCCAGCAGCGCCAGACCCCGGAGGCTAGGTGAAAAACTGTTTTTT. Translation: CASSARPRRLGEKLFF.

This chain links TRBV7-9 with TRBJ2-7, with D possibly being TRBD1 (6 bases). Germline CDR1 reads SEHNR; CDR2 reads FQNEAQ (reference sequence). Trimming cost V 6 bases and J 1 base, with 10 bases left between them. This CDR3 is 13 amino acids long. The CDR3 DNA sequence: TGTGCCAGCAGACTAGGGGGTTCCTACGAGCAGTACTTC. Its translation: CASRLGGSYEQYF.

This clone occurred a few times. This rearrangement joins TRBV7-2 to TRBJ2-5, with D maybe TRBD2 (6 bases). This CDR3 has 13 amino acids. Trimming removed 7 bases at V and 5 bases at J, with 14 bases between. Germline V gives CDR1 SGHTA, CDR2 FQGNSA. In DNA form, the CDR3 reads TGTGCCAGCATGGCGGGGCCGGTGGAGACCCAGTACTTC. Translated: CASMAGPVETQYF.

This clone was picked up one time. This rearrangement joins TRBV3-1 (or the pseudogene TRBV3-2) to TRBJ2-7, with TRBD2 identical over 9 bases. Germline values: CDR1 LGHDT, CDR2 YNNKEL (reference sequence). This CDR3 is 14 amino acids long. V was pared by 1 base and J by 6 bases, with 4 bases of the junction left unmatched. The CDR3 is CASSQGAGGFEQYF. Here the CDR3 DNA reads TGTGCCAGCAGCCAAGGGGCGGGGGGGTTCGAGCAGTACTTC.

This chain connects TRBV6-5 to TRBJ2-1; weak D call: TRBD2 (5 bases). The CDR3 totals 13 residues. V was shortened by 7 bases and J by 7 bases, with 14 bases between the two germline ends. The germline V gene has CDR1 MNHEY and CDR2 SVGAGI. Here the CDR3 reads CASTGLGWNEQFF. The CDR3 bases are TGTGCCAGCACCGGACTGGGGTGGAATGAGCAGTTCTTC.

This chain uses TRBV6-2 or TRBV6-3 with TRBJ2-5; D unclear. Germline V gives CDR1 MNHEY, CDR2 SVGEGT. V was shortened by 7 bases and J by 0 bases, with 18 bases between the two germline ends. This CDR3 comprises 16 residues. DNA of the CDR3: TGTGCCAGCACCCCATTCAGTTGGCCTAACCAAGAGACCCAGTACTTC. Amino acids: CASTPFSWPNQETQYF.

This chain links TRBV7-9 with TRBJ2-7, with D uncertain. Looked up from germline, CDR1 is SEHNR and CDR2 is FQNEAQ (reference sequence). There are 11 residues in the CDR3. Trimming removed 4 bases at V and 7 bases at J, with 8 bases between. The CDR3 reads CASSYGMEQYF. DNA of the CDR3: TGTGCCAGCAGCTACGGAATGGAGCAGTACTTC.

This chain links TRBV7-9 with TRBJ2-7, with D possibly TRBD1 on 6 matching bases. CDR1 is SEHNR and CDR2 is FQNEAQ in the germline V gene (reference sequence). CDR3 length: 15 residues. Trimming cost V 9 bases and J 0 bases, with 18 bases left between them. CDR3 bases: TGTGCCAGTTCACCTAGGGACATATACTCCTACGAGCAGTACTTC. Translating it yields CASSPRDIYSYEQYF.

V is TRBV19 and J is TRBJ1-5; D call uncertain. Trimming took off 3 bases at V and 4 bases at J, with 7 bases between the two ends. CDR1 is LNHDA and CDR2 is SQIVND in the germline V gene (reference sequence). This CDR3 region has 13 residues. CDR3 DNA sequence: TGTGCCAGTAGTATCGCTAGGAATCAGCCCCAGCATTTT. It is translated as CASSIARNQPQHF. Using reference TRBV19 and TRBJ1-5 for the parts outside the CDR3, the full variable domain is DGGITQSPKYLFRKEGQNVTLSCEQNLNHDAMYWYRQDPGQGLRLIYYSQIVNDFQKGDIAEGYSVSREKKESFPLTVTSAQKNPTAFYLCASSIARNQPQHFGDGTRLSIL.

The chain is built from TRBV7-9 and TRBJ2-2, with D perhaps TRBD1 (6 bases). V gave up 6 bases and J gave up 1 base, with 15 bases separating them. The germline gives CDR1 SEHNR, CDR2 FQNEAQ (reference sequence). The CDR3 is 16 residues long. CDR3 protein: CASSQQGAVNTGELFF. The CDR3 DNA sequence: TGTGCCAGCAGTCAACAGGGCGCGGTGAACACCGGGGAGCTGTTTTTT.

The chain carries TRBV28 and TRBJ1-2, with 8 bases that match TRBD1. CDR3 length: 13 amino acids. Unmatched junction bases numbered 7, after V lost 5 bases and J lost 8 bases. The germline V gene has CDR1 MDHEN and CDR2 SYDVKM. CDR3 region: CASSQTGVIGYTF. CDR3 coding DNA: TGTGCCAGCAGTCAGACAGGGGTGATCGGCTACACCTTC.

The chain joins TRBV29-1 to TRBJ1-1; 10 bases match TRBD1. V trimming: 7 bases; J trimming: 6 bases; junction bases outside the gene matches: 5. CDR1 and CDR2 from the germline V gene are SQVTM and ANQGSEA. The CDR3 is made up of 12 amino acids. CDR3 in DNA: TGCAGCGGGGGACAGGGGAATTCTGAAGCTTTCTTT. It codes for CSGGQGNSEAFF.

The V call is TRBV11-2, the J call TRBJ2-3; 8 nucleotides align to TRBD2. J lost 4 bases, V lost 5 bases, and 8 bases had no gene match. From germline, CDR1 is SGHAT and CDR2 FQNNGV. The CDR3 is made up of 15 amino acids. The CDR3 is CASSTTGGASDTQYF. The CDR3 region has the DNA TGTGCCAGCAGCACAACCGGGGGGGCCTCAGATACGCAGTATTTT.

The chain's CDR3 is CASSRQKNTEAFF. CDR3 coding DNA: TGTGCCAGCAGTCGGCAGAAGAACACTGAAGCTTTCTTT. The chain joins TRBV6-5 to TRBJ1-1; the D is unclear. This CDR3 is built from 13 residues. The ends were cut back, 5 bases at V and 1 base at J, with 8 bases in the middle. Germline CDR1 and CDR2: MNHEY and SVGAGI.

In its sample, this clone was seen once. Other DNA sequences in this sample translate to the same CDR3. The chain couples TRBV18 to TRBJ1-1; TRBD1 is a possible D gene (6 bases). Trimming stripped 5 bases from V and 1 base from J, with 8 bases between. The CDR3 is 13 amino acids. The V gene's germline CDR1 is KGHSH and CDR2 LQKENI. The CDR3 loop reads CASSTGQNTEAFF. CDR3 DNA sequence: TGTGCCAGCTCAACGGGACAGAACACTGAAGCTTTCTTT.

The rearrangement uses TRBV18 and TRBJ2-7; 7 bases are a match to TRBD1. The CDR3 contains 16 residues. V lost 3 bases and J lost 0; bases outside the gene matches: 8. The germline V gene encodes CDR1 KGHSH and CDR2 LQKENI. The CDR3 DNA follows: TGTGCCAGCTCACCCCCGGGACAGTTCCACTCCTACGAGCAGTACTTC. Translating it yields CASSPPGQFHSYEQYF.

This chain links TRBV9 with TRBJ2-1; TRBD1 is a possible D gene (6 bases). CDR1 and CDR2 from the germline V gene are SGDLS and YYNGEE. Trimming removed 4 bases from V and 3 bases from J, with 20 bases in between. This CDR3 has 17 residues. CDR3 bases: TGTGCCAGCAGCTCTTCTGAAACAGGGATCCTCTACAATGAGCAGTTCTTC. This translates into CASSSSETGILYNEQFF.

The chain employs TRBV7-3 and TRBJ2-1; 11 bases agree with TRBD1. Per germline, CDR1 SGHTA and CDR2 FQGTGA. The CDR3 spans 15 residues. The trim removed 5 bases at V and 8 bases at J, leaving 8 bases unmatched. The CDR3 here is CASSPSGTGGYEQFF. For the CDR3, the DNA is TGTGCCAGCAGCCCTTCCGGGACAGGGGGATATGAGCAGTTCTTC.